One and the same sample provided the 20 T cell receptor beta chains below, sequenced in a study of T cell changes during pregnancy in multiple sclerosis. Using immunoSEQ multiplex PCR, the repertoire was profiled, and TCRdb retains in-frame clones only, with some absent. This sample has approximately 29,000 clones, with about 90% found just once. The sample here was CD8+ T cells from peripheral blood mononuclear cells, taken before pregnancy. The receptors here all came from a female donor with multiple sclerosis, enrolled in a pregnancy study.

This rearrangement joins TRBV19 to TRBJ1-2; 8 bases align to TRBD1. The CDR3 sequence is 14 residues long. Germline CDR1 is LNHDA and CDR2 is SQIVND (reference sequence). V shed 2 bases and J 8 bases; nucleotides not matched to a gene: 7. The DNA of the CDR3 is TGTGCCAGTAGTATACCGGACAGGGCTGTAGGCTACACCTTC. It encodes CASSIPDRAVGYTF. Together with reference TRBV19 and TRBJ1-2, the CDR3 gives the full variable domain: DGGITQSPKYLFRKEGQNVTLSCEQNLNHDAMYWYRQDPGQGLRLIYYSQIVNDFQKGDIAEGYSVSREKKESFPLTVTSAQKNPTAFYLCASSIPDRAVGYTFGSGTRLTVV.

In DNA, the CDR3 is TGTGCCAGCAGCCAAGAGCACCAGGTGTACTATGGCTACACCTTC. This translates into CASSQEHQVYYGYTF. This chain connects TRBV14 to TRBJ1-2; D call uncertain. This CDR3 has 15 amino acids. The germline gives CDR1 SGHDN, CDR2 FVKESK. V was pared by 0 bases and J by 3 bases, with 11 bases between. Complete variable domain (other parts from reference TRBV14 and TRBJ1-2): EAGVTQFPSHSVIEKGQTVTLRCDPISGHDNLYWYRRVMGKEIKFLLHFVKESKQDESGMPNNRFLAERTGGTYSTLKVQPAELEDSGVYFCASSQEHQVYYGYTFGSGTRLTVV.

This chain connects TRBV9 to TRBJ1-3; the match to TRBD1 covers 8 bases. V lost 3 bases, J lost 3 bases, and 11 bases stayed unmatched. There are 17 residues in the CDR3. In germline, CDR1 is SGDLS, CDR2 YYNGEE. The CDR3 loop is CASSAPAAGGGGNTIYF. The CDR3 nucleotides are TGTGCCAGCAGCGCCCCAGCGGCAGGGGGCGGTGGAAACACCATATATTTT.

J is TRBJ2-7 and V is TRBV2; 8 nucleotides agree with TRBD2. In germline, CDR1 is SNHLY, CDR2 FYNNEI. V trimming: 6 bases; J trimming: 1 base; junction bases outside the gene matches: 8. The CDR3 covers 15 residues. The CDR3 region has the DNA TGTGCCAGCAGAGAACTAGCGGACAATTCCTACGAGCAGTACTTC. It is translated as CASRELADNSYEQYF.

This rearrangement joins TRBV11-2 to TRBJ1-1; no clear D gene. This CDR3 spans 15 amino acids. V shed 4 bases and J shed 0 bases, with 12 bases lying between them. Germline V lookup: CDR1 SGHAT, CDR2 FQNNGV. For the CDR3, the DNA is TGTGCCAGCAGCTCGGATCTCGGGATGAACACTGAAGCTTTCTTT. Its translation is CASSSDLGMNTEAFF.

V and J are TRBV4-3 and TRBJ2-6, with 10 positions matching TRBD1. Germline V gene data show CDR1 as LGHNA and CDR2 as YSLEER. The junction had 4 bases not matched to a gene; V was cut back by 5 bases and J by 0 bases. This CDR3 contains 17 residues. The CDR3 sequence: CASSRQGASSGANVLTF. The CDR3 DNA follows: TGCGCCAGCAGCAGACAGGGGGCGAGCTCTGGGGCCAACGTCCTGACTTTC.

The CDR3 spells CASSGGGAPYNEQFF. The CDR3 bases are TGTGCCAGCAGCGGAGGGGGGGCCCCCTACAATGAGCAGTTCTTC. The genes are TRBV9 and TRBJ2-1; a possible D gene is TRBD2 (7 bases). In germline, CDR1 is SGDLS, CDR2 YYNGEE. This CDR3 is 15 amino acids long. V lost 3 bases to trimming and J lost 2 bases, with 12 bases between them.

This chain links TRBV6-5 with TRBJ2-7; D unresolved. The V gene lost 2 bases and the J gene lost 0 bases, with 8 bases spanning the gap. The CDR3 spans 14 residues. CDR1 is MNHEY and CDR2 is SVGAGI in the germline V gene. CDR3 sequence: CASSYPDNSYEQYF. The CDR3 DNA reads as TGTGCCAGCAGTTACCCCGACAACTCCTACGAGCAGTACTTC.

V gene TRBV30 combines with J gene TRBJ2-1; a possible D gene is TRBD1 (6 bases). The CDR3 runs 15 residues. Germline V CDR1 and CDR2: GTSNPN, SVGIG (reference sequence). V lost 5 bases and J 8 bases, leaving 22 bases between the germline ends. The CDR3 loop is CAWSPPPGTTDEQFF. The CDR3 DNA sequence: TGTGCCTGGTCCCCCCCTCCCGGGACAACGGATGAGCAGTTCTTC.

The rearrangement joins TRBV7-9 to TRBJ1-5; possibly TRBD1 for D (5 bases). The V end was cut by 5 bases, the J end by 4 bases, with 12 bases between. The CDR3 sequence is 14 residues long. Germline V gene lookup returns CDR1 SEHNR and CDR2 FQNEAQ (reference sequence). CDR3 bases: TGTGCCAGCAGCCAACAGGATCGAAATCAGCCCCAGCATTTT. Translated, it gives CASSQQDRNQPQHF.

The rearrangement uses TRBV27 and TRBJ2-7, with TRBD1 identical over 12 bases. CDR3 length: 15 residues. Germline V gene sequence: CDR1 MNHEY, CDR2 SMNVEV (reference sequence). The junction had 6 bases not matched to a gene; V was cut back by 3 bases and J by 6 bases. CDR3 nucleotides: TGTGCCAGCAGTTTGGGGACAGGGGGCGTAAGCGAGCAGTACTTC. Its protein is CASSLGTGGVSEQYF.

The rearrangement uses TRBV19 and TRBJ1-1, with D possibly TRBD1 on 6 matching bases. Looked up from germline, CDR1 is LNHDA and CDR2 is SQIVND (reference sequence). Trimming shortened V by 5 bases and J by 0 bases, and 13 bases separated the two germline ends. The CDR3 is made up of 15 amino acids. DNA of the CDR3: TGTGCCAGTAGTGCCAGGGGTGCCCTGAACACTGAAGCTTTCTTT. It yields the protein CASSARGALNTEAFF. Complete variable domain (other parts from reference TRBV19 and TRBJ1-1): DGGITQSPKYLFRKEGQNVTLSCEQNLNHDAMYWYRQDPGQGLRLIYYSQIVNDFQKGDIAEGYSVSREKKESFPLTVTSAQKNPTAFYLCASSARGALNTEAFFGQGTRLTVV.

The chain couples TRBV27 to TRBJ2-7, with TRBD1 matching 7 bases. Germline V gene lookup returns CDR1 MNHEY and CDR2 SMNVEV (reference sequence). The V gene end was trimmed by 5 bases and the J gene end by 1 base; junction bases not matched to a gene: 8. This CDR3 region has 15 residues. CDR3 in amino acids: CASSIWTGGSYEQYF. The CDR3 DNA is TGTGCCAGCAGTATCTGGACAGGCGGATCCTACGAGCAGTACTTC.

The chain is built from TRBV7-9 and TRBJ2-7, with D possibly TRBD2 on 6 matching bases. Trimming removed 8 bases at V and 3 bases at J, with 14 bases between. The CDR3 loop spans 13 amino acids. Per germline, CDR1 SEHNR and CDR2 FQNEAQ (reference sequence). The CDR3 DNA sequence: TGTGCCAGCCAGCCGGGGGAGAACTACGAGCAGTACTTC. It codes for CASQPGENYEQYF.

This clone has just one count. CDR3 in DNA: TGCGCCAGCAGCCAAGAAGGGGACAAGCGGGAAAAACTGTTTTTT. Amino acids: CASSQEGDKREKLFF. This rearrangement joins TRBV4-3 to TRBJ1-4; TRBD1 is a possible D gene (6 bases). Germline V lookup: CDR1 LGHNA, CDR2 YSLEER. V lost 0 bases and J lost 8, with 13 bases in between. The CDR3 has 15 residues.

V is TRBV28 and J is TRBJ1-4, with TRBD1 matching 7 bases. J was trimmed by 7 bases and V by 5 bases; bases with no gene match: 10. The CDR3 length is 15 residues. Germline-derived CDR1 and CDR2 are MDHEN and SYDVKM. In DNA form, the CDR3 reads TGTGCCAGCAGTCTGCAGGGGGGAATAACTGAAAAACTGTTTTTT. Translating it yields CASSLQGGITEKLFF.

This clone was counted a few times. The chain has TRBV11-2 and TRBJ2-1; no clear D. The V gene lost 0 bases and the J gene lost 4 bases, with 7 bases spanning the gap. The CDR3 is 14 amino acids. Germline lookup yields CDR1 SGHAT and CDR2 FQNNGV. The CDR3 DNA is TGTGCCAGCAGCTTAGAGCCAGGATACAATGAGCAGTTCTTC. Translated, it gives CASSLEPGYNEQFF.

V is TRBV19 and J is TRBJ1-5; D remains ambiguous. Per germline, CDR1 LNHDA and CDR2 SQIVND (reference sequence). Trimming stripped 5 bases from V and 0 bases from J, with 11 bases between. The CDR3 has 15 residues. The CDR3, as DNA: TGTGCCAGTAGTGACTACTATTATAGCAATCAGCCCCAGCATTTT. Its translation: CASSDYYYSNQPQHF. Full variable domain (outside the CDR3, taken from reference TRBV19 and TRBJ1-5): DGGITQSPKYLFRKEGQNVTLSCEQNLNHDAMYWYRQDPGQGLRLIYYSQIVNDFQKGDIAEGYSVSREKKESFPLTVTSAQKNPTAFYLCASSDYYYSNQPQHFGDGTRLSIL.

The chain employs TRBV4-1 and TRBJ1-1, with 7 nucleotides matching TRBD1. Germline V CDR1 and CDR2: MGHRA, YSYEKL. This CDR3 is 15 amino acids long. After removal of 3 bases from V and 1 base from J, the junction contained 5 bases not matched to a gene. CDR3 in amino acids: CASSQIDRANTEAFF. CDR3 nucleotide sequence: TGCGCCAGCAGCCAGATCGACAGGGCGAACACTGAAGCTTTCTTT.

The chain combines TRBV7-9 with TRBJ1-1; a weak D match, TRBD1 (6 bases). The CDR3 extends over 16 amino acids. Germline V gene lookup returns CDR1 SEHNR and CDR2 FQNEAQ (reference sequence). V was clipped by 2 bases and J by 1 base, with 14 bases between them. The CDR3 region is CASSLRDTLPNTEAFF. CDR3 bases: TGTGCCAGCAGCTTAAGGGACACACTTCCGAACACTGAAGCTTTCTTT.